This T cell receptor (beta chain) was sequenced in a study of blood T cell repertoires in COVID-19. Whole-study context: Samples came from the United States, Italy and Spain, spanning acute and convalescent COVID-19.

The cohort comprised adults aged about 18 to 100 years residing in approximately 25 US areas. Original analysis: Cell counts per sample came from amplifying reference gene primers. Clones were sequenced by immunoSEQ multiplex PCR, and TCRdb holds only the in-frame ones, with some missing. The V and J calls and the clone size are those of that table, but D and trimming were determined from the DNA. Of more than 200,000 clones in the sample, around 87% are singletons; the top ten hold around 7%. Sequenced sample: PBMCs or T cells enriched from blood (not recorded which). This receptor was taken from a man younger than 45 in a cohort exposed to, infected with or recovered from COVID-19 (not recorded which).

CDR3 nucleotides: TGCGCCAGCAGCCAAGGGTGGCAGGGGAATGAAAAACTGTTTTTT. The encoded protein is CASSQGWQGNEKLFF. This rearrangement joins TRBV4-1 to TRBJ1-4; maybe TRBD1 (6 bases). CDR3 size: 15 residues. Germline lookup yields CDR1 MGHRA and CDR2 YSYEKL. V dropped 1 base and J dropped 5 bases, with 11 bases sitting between them.